This T cell receptor (beta chain) was recovered during a study of T cell changes during pregnancy in multiple sclerosis. The CDR3 is 17 residues long. CDR1 is PRHDT and CDR2 is FYEKMQ in the germline V gene (reference sequence). J lost 0 bases, V lost 5 bases, and 11 bases had no gene match. Using immunoSEQ multiplex PCR, the repertoire was profiled, and TCRdb retains in-frame clones only, with some absent. The sample contains approximately 24,000 clones, roughly 90% of which appear only once. J is TRBJ2-7 and V is TRBV13, with 9 bases fitting TRBD2. The receptor comes from a female donor in good health, enrolled as a control in a pregnancy study. This specimen consisted of CD8+ T cells from peripheral blood mononuclear cells, obtained in the first trimester of pregnancy. For the CDR3, the DNA is TGTGCCAGCAGCCCTTCCCGGGCGGGGGGGAGCTCCTACGAGCAGTACTTC. Translation: CASSPSRAGGSSYEQYF.